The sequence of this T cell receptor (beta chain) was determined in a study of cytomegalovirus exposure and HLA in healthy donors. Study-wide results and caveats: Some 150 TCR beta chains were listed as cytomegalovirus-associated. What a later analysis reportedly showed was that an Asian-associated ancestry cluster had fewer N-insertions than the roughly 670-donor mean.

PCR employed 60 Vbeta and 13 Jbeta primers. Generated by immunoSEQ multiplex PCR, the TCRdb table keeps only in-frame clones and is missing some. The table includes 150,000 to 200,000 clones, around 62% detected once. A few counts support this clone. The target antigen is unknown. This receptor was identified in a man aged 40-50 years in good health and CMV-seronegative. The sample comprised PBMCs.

DNA for the CDR3: TGTGCCAGCAGCGACCGGGACAGGGGAAACTATGGCTACACCTTC. This sequence encodes CASSDRDRGNYGYTF. The V gene is TRBV9, the J gene TRBJ1-2; 10 positions match TRBD1. Germline V lookup: CDR1 SGDLS, CDR2 YYNGEE. After removal of 3 bases from V and 2 bases from J, the junction contained 4 bases not matched to a gene. The CDR3 covers 15 residues. Together with reference TRBV9 and TRBJ1-2, the CDR3 gives the full variable domain: DSGVTQTPKHLITATGQRVTLRCSPRSGDLSVYWYQQSLDQGLQFLIQYYNGEERAKGNILERFSAQQFPDLHSELNLSSLELGDSALYFCASSDRDRGNYGYTFGSGTRLTVV.